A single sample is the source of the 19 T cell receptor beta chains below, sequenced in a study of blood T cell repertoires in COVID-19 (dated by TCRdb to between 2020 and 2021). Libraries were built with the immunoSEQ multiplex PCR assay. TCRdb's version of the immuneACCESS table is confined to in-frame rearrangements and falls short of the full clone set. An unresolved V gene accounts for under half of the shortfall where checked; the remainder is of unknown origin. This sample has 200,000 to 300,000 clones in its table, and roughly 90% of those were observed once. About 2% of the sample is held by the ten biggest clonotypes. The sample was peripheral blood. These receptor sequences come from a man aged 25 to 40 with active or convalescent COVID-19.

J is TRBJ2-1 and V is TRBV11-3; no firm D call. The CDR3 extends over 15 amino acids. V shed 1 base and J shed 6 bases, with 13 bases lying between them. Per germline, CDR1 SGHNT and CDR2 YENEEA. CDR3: CASSLVARKSNEQFF. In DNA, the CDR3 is TGTGCCAGCAGCTTAGTAGCCAGAAAAAGCAATGAGCAGTTCTTC.

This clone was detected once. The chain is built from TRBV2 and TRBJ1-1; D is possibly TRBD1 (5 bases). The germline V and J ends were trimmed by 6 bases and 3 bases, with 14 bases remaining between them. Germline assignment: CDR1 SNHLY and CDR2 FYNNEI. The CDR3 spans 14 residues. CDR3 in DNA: TGTGCCAGCAGCGACAGACCTTGGCACACTGAAGCTTTCTTT. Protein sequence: CASSDRPWHTEAFF.

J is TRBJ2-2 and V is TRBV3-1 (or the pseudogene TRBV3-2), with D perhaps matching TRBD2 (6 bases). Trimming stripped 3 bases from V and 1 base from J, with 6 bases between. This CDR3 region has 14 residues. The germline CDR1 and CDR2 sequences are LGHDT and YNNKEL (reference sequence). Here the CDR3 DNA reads TGTGCCAGCAGCCAGGGGGGGAACACCGGGGAGCTGTTTTTT. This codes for CASSQGGNTGELFF.

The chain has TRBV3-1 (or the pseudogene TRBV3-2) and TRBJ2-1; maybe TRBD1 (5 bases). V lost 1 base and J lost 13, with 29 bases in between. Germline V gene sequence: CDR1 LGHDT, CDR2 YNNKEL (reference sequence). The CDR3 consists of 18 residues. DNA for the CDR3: TGTGCCAGCAGCCAAGGGGCCCCCAGGGTTAGGGGTGCCATGGGACAGTTCTTC. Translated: CASSQGAPRVRGAMGQFF.

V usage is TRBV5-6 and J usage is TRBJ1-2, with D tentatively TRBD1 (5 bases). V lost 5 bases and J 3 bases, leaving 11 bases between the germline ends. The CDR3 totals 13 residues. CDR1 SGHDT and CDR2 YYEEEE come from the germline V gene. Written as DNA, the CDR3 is TGTGCCAGCAGACGTGGCAGGGACTATGGCTACACCTTC. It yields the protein CASRRGRDYGYTF.

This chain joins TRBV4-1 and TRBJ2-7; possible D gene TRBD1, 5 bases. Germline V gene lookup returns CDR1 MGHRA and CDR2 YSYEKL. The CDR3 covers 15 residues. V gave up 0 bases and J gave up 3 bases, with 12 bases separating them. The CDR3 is CASSQDEARVYEQYF. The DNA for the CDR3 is TGCGCCAGCAGCCAAGATGAGGCCAGGGTCTACGAGCAGTACTTC.

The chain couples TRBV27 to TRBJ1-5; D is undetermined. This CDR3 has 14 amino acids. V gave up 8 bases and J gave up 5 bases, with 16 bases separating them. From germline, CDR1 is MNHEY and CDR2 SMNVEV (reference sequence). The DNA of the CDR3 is TGTGCCAGCGGCACGCCCGGGAGGGATCAGCCCCAGCATTTT. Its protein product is CASGTPGRDQPQHF.

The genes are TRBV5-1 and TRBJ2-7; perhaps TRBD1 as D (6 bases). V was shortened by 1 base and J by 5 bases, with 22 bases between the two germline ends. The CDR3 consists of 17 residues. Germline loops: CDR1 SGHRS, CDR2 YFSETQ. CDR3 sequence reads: CASSLYTSTGKVNEQYF. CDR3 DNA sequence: TGCGCCAGCAGCTTGTACACCTCAACAGGGAAGGTCAACGAGCAGTACTTC.

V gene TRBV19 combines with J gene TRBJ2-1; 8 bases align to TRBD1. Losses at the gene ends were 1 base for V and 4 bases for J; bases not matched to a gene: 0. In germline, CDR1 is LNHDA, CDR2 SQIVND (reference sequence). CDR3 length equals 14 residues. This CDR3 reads CASSIGQGYNEQFF. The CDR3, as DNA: TGTGCCAGTAGTATAGGACAGGGGTACAATGAGCAGTTCTTC.

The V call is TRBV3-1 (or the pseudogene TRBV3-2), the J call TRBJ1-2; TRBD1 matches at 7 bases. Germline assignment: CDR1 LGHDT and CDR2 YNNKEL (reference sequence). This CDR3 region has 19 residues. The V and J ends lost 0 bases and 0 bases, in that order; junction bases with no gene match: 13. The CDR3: CASSQDWVTGLSSNYGYTF. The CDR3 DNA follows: TGTGCCAGCAGCCAAGATTGGGTGACAGGGTTATCGTCTAACTATGGCTACACCTTC.

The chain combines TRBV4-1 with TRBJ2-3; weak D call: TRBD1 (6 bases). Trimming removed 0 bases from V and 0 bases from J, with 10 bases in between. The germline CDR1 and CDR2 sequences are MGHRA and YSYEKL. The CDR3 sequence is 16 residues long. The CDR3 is CASSQDRTASTDTQYF. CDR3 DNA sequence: TGCGCCAGCAGCCAAGACCGGACAGCCAGCACAGATACGCAGTATTTT.

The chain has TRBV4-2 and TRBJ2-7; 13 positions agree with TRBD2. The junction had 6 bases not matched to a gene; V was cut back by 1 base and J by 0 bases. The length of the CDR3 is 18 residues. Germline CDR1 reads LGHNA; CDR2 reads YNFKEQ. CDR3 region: CASSQVGLAGHASYEQYF. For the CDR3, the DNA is TGTGCCAGCAGCCAAGTGGGACTAGCGGGGCACGCCTCCTACGAGCAGTACTTC.

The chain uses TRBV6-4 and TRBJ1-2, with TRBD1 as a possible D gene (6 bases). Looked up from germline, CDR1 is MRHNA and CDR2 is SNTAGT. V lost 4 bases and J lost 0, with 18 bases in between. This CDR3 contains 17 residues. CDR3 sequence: CASSVHVTGIANYGYTF. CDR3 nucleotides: TGTGCCAGCAGTGTCCACGTTACAGGGATAGCTAACTATGGCTACACCTTC.

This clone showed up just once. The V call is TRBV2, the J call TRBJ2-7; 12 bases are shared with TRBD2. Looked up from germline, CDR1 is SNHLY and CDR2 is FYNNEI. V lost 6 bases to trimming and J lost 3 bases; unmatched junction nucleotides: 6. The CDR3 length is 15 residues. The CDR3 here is CASSALAGGHYEQYF. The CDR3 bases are TGTGCCAGCAGCGCACTAGCGGGGGGACACTACGAGCAGTACTTC.

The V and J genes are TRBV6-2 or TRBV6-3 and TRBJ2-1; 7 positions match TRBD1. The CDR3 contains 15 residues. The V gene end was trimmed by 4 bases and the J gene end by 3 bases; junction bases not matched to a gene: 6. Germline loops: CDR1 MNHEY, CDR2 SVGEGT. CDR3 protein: CASSSGDSFYNEQFF. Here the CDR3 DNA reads TGTGCCAGCAGTTCCGGGGACAGTTTCTACAATGAGCAGTTCTTC.

DNA of the CDR3: TGTGCCAGCAGCTTACCGGGTACAGGGGGCCTGAACACTGAAGCTTTCTTT. It specifies CASSLPGTGGLNTEAFF. The chain has TRBV7-8 and TRBJ1-1; the match to TRBD1 covers 9 bases. V lost 2 bases to trimming and J lost 0 bases; unmatched junction nucleotides: 7. The CDR3 is 17 residues long. From germline, CDR1 is SGHVS and CDR2 FQNEAQ.

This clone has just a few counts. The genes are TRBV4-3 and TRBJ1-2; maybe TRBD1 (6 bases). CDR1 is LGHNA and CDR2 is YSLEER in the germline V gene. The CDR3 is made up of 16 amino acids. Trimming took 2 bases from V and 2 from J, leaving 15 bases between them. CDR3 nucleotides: TGCGCCAGCAGCCAACTACAAAGGACAGCCAACTATGGCTACACCTTC. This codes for CASSQLQRTANYGYTF.

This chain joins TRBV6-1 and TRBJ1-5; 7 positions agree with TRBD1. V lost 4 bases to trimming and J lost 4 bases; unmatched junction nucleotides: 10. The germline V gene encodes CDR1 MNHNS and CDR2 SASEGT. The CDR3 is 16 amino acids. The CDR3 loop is CASSVRNRDSNQPQHF. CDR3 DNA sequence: TGTGCCAGCAGTGTACGAAACCGGGACAGTAATCAGCCCCAGCATTTT.

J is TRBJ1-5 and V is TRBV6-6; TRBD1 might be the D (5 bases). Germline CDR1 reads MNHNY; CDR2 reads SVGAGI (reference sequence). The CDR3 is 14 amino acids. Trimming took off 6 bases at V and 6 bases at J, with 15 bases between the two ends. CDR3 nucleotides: TGTGCCAGCAGACCGACAGCCTCCGGTCAGCCCCAGCATTTT. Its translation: CASRPTASGQPQHF.